This T cell receptor (beta chain) appears in the sequencing data of a study of cytomegalovirus exposure and HLA in healthy donors. The V gene lost 5 bases and the J gene lost 5 bases, with 15 bases spanning the gap. CDR1 and CDR2 from the germline V gene are SEHNR and FQNEAQ (reference sequence). This CDR3 has 14 amino acids. Points on this clone: What it binds is not known.

Study-wide results and limits: Using the classifier, cytomegalovirus status was reportedly diagnosed with high specificity and sensitivity. The study listed roughly 160 cytomegalovirus-associated TCR beta chains.

PCR used 60 Vbeta primers and 13 Jbeta primers. This table comes from immunoSEQ multiplex PCR, and its TCRdb copy is limited to in-frame clones, with some not included. The sample totals about 110,000 clones. The sequencing sample was made of PBMCs. The receptor was isolated from a man between 40 and 49 years old in good health and CMV-seropositive. The rearrangement joins TRBV7-9 to TRBJ2-5; a possible D gene is TRBD1 (5 bases). The CDR3 here is CASSHPGLEETQYF. The CDR3 nucleotides are TGTGCCAGCAGCCATCCAGGGCTCGAGGAGACCCAGTACTTC.